Listed below are T cell receptor beta chains from one sample, sequenced in a study of OX40 agonist ivuxolimab in advanced cancers. Sequenced by immunoSEQ multiplex PCR; TCRdb stores in-frame clones only, minus some. The data contain about 77,000 clones, 87% of them seen just once; the ten biggest clones take up around 6.5%. The source material was CD4+ or CD8+ T cells sorted from blood, sampled in a trial of the OX40 agonist ivuxolimab. The receptors here all came from an adult with an advanced solid tumor such as melanoma, head and neck, liver or kidney cancer. The CDR3 runs from the conserved cysteine through the conserved F or W. D genes are given only for firm matches. For some rows the clone size is stated as once, few or many, or as a class when expanded; others skip it.

v_call,clone_size,d_call,j_call,cdr3_aa,cdr3_nt
TRBV15,.,TRBD2,TRBJ2-3,CATSTHYPGLAGDDTQYF,TGTGCCACCAGCACCCATTATCCGGGACTAGCGGGAGACGATACGCAGTATTTT
TRBV9,.,.,TRBJ1-1,CASSPPLVVNTEAFF,TGTGCCAGCAGCCCCCCGCTAGTGGTGAACACTGAAGCTTTCTTT
TRBV7-9,.,.,TRBJ1-1,CASSLGVTEAFF,TGTGCCAGCAGCTTAGGGGTGACTGAAGCTTTCTTT
TRBV2,.,.,TRBJ1-1,CASSEIQGDTEAFF,TGTGCCAGCAGTGAAATACAGGGTGACACTGAAGCTTTCTTT
TRBV2,.,.,TRBJ1-5,CASSEDLLGNQPQHF,TGTGCCAGCAGTGAGGACCTGCTGGGCAATCAGCCCCAGCATTTT
TRBV28,.,TRBD1,TRBJ1-2,CASSFPGTGADYGYTF,TGTGCCAGCAGTTTCCCCGGGACAGGGGCCGACTATGGCTACACCTTC
TRBV21-1,.,.,TRBJ1-6,CARGGRGGNGYNSPLHF,TGTGCCAGGGGAGGAAGGGGCGGCAACGGCTATAATTCACCCCTCCACTTT
TRBV15,.,.,TRBJ2-5,CATSRGTMGETQYF,TGTGCCACCAGCAGGGGGACGATGGGAGAGACCCAGTACTTC
TRBV15,.,.,TRBJ1-5,CATSRDPSGDQPQHF,TGTGCCACCAGCAGAGATCCGAGTGGGGATCAGCCCCAGCATTTT
TRBV5-1,.,TRBD2,TRBJ2-3,CASSPGLAGTTDTQYF,TGCGCCAGCAGCCCTGGACTAGCGGGAACCACAGATACGCAGTATTTT
TRBV19,.,TRBD1,TRBJ2-5,CASSITGGKETQYF,TGTGCCAGTAGTATAACAGGGGGAAAAGAGACCCAGTACTTC
TRBV7-2,.,.,TRBJ2-7,CASSLQSGTANTYEQYF,TGTGCCAGCAGCCTTCAATCTGGGACTGCGAATACCTACGAGCAGTACTTC
TRBV2,few,TRBD1,TRBJ2-2,CASSEAIGQGATGELFF,TGTGCCAGCAGTGAAGCGATCGGACAGGGGGCAACCGGGGAGCTGTTTTTT
TRBV29-1,.,.,TRBJ2-3,CSVEGSLGTDTQYF,TGCAGCGTTGAAGGGAGTCTGGGCACAGATACGCAGTATTTT